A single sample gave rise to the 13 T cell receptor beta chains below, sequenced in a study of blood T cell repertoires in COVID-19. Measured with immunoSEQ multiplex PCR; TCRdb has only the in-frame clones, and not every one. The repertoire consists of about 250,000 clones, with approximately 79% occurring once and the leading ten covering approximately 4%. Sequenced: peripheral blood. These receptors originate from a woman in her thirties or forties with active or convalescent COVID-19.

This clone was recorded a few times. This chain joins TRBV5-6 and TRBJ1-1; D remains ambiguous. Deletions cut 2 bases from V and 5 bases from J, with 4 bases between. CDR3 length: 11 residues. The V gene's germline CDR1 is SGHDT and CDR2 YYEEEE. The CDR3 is CASSFNTEAFF. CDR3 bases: TGTGCCAGCAGCTTCAATACTGAAGCTTTCTTT.

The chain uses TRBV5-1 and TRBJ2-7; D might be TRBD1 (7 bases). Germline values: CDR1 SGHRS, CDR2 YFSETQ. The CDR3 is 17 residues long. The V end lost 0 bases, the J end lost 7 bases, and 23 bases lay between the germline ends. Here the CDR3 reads CASSLAGGINRGREQYF. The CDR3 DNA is TGCGCCAGCAGCTTGGCCGGGGGAATTAACAGGGGCAGGGAGCAGTACTTC.

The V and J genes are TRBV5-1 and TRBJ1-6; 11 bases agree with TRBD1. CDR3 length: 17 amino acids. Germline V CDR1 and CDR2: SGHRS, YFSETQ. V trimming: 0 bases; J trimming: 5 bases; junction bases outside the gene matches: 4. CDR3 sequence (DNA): TGCGCCAGCAGCTTGGGGCGGACAGGGGGCGATAATTCACCCCTCCACTTT. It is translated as CASSLGRTGGDNSPLHF.

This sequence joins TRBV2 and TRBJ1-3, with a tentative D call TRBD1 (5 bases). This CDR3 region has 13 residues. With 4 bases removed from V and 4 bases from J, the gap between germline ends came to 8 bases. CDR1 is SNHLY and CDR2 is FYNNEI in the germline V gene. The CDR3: CASSAGPGNTIYF. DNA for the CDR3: TGTGCCAGCAGTGCAGGGCCCGGAAACACCATATATTTT.

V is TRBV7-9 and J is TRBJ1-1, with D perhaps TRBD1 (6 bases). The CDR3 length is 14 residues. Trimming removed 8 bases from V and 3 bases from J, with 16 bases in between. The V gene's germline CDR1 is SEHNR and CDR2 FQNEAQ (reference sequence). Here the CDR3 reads CASSETPGDTEAFF. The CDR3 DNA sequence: TGTGCCAGCTCGGAGACCCCAGGGGACACTGAAGCTTTCTTT.

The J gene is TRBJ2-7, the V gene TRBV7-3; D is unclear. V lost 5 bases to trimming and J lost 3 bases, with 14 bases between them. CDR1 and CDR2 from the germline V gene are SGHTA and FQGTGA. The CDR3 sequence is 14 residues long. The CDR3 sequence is CASSPEPSGYEQYF. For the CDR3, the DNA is TGTGCCAGCAGCCCGGAACCCTCAGGCTACGAGCAGTACTTC.

CDR3 protein: CASSLRTSGGRNEQFF. The CDR3 nucleotides read TGCGCCAGCAGCCTTCGGACTAGCGGGGGGAGGAATGAGCAGTTCTTC. The V gene is TRBV5-1, the J gene TRBJ2-1; TRBD2 aligns across 14 bases. Per germline, CDR1 SGHRS and CDR2 YFSETQ. CDR3 length: 16 residues. The junction had 7 bases not matched to a gene; V was cut back by 4 bases and J by 7 bases.

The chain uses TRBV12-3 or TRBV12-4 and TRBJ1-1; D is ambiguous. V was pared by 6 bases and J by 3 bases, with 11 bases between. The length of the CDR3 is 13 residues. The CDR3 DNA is TGTGCCAGCAGCGCGGTAGTCGACACTGAAGCTTTCTTT. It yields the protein CASSAVVDTEAFF.

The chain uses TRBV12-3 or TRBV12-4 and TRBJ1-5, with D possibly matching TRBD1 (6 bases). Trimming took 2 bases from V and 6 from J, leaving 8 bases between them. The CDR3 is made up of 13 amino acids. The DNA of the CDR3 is TGTGCCAGCAGTTTAACAGGGATTCAGCCCCAGCATTTT. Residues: CASSLTGIQPQHF.

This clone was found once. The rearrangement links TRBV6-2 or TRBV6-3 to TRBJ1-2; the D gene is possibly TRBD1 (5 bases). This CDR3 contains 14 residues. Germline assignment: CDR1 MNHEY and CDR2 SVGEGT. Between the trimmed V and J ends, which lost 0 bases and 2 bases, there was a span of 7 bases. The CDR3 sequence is CASSYSGGNYGYTF. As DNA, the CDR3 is TGTGCCAGCAGTTACTCTGGGGGGAACTATGGCTACACCTTC.

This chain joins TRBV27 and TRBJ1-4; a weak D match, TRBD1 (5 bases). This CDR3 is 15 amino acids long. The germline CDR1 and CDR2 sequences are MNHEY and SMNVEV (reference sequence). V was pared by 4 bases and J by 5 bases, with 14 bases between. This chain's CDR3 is CASSSPGVMNEKLFF. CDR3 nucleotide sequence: TGTGCCAGCAGTTCTCCGGGGGTGATGAATGAAAAACTGTTTTTT.

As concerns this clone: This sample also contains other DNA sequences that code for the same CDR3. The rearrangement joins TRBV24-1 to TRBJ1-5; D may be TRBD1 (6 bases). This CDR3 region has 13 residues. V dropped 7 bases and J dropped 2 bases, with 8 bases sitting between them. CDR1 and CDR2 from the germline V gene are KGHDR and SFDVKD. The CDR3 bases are TGTGCCACCAGCCGACAGGGCAATCAGCCCCAGCATTTT. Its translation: CATSRQGNQPQHF.

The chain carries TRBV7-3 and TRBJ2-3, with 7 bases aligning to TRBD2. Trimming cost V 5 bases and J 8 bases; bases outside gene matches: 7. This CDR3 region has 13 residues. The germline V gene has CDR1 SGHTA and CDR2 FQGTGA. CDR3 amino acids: CASSRGERATQYF. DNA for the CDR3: TGTGCCAGCAGCCGGGGGGAGCGAGCTACGCAGTATTTT.